This passage covers 7 T cell receptor beta chains from one sample sequenced in a study of blood T cell repertoires in COVID-19 (dated by TCRdb to about 2020). The method was the immunoSEQ multiplex PCR assay. As stored in TCRdb, this immuneACCESS dataset retains in-frame rearrangements with V and J assigned. A fraction of the clones does not appear; measured against another copy, unresolved V genes explain less than half of the discrepancy, and the remainder lacks a known reason. In this sample the table shows roughly 300,000 clones, 85% of which occur a single time. Together, the top ten hold around 2.3% of the sample. Material: PBMCs or T cells enriched from blood (not recorded which). These receptors were collected from a woman between 50 and 59 years old who had recovered from COVID-19.

Details on this clone: Other DNA sequences in the same sample also yield this CDR3. V is TRBV7-9 and J is TRBJ1-1; D perhaps matches TRBD1 (5 bases). The CDR3 runs to 13 residues. CDR1 SEHNR and CDR2 FQNEAQ come from the germline V gene (reference sequence). The V and J ends lost 2 bases and 4 bases respectively, with 8 bases between them. The CDR3 bases are TGTGCCAGCAGCTTAACGGGGGGCACTGAAGCTTTCTTT. Protein sequence: CASSLTGGTEAFF. The full variable domain, its missing parts supplied by reference TRBV7-9 and TRBJ1-1, is DTGVSQNPRHKITKRGQNVTFRCDPISEHNRLYWYRQTLGQGPEFLTYFQNEAQLEKSRLLSDRFSAERPKGSFSTLEIQRTEQGDSAMYLCASSLTGGTEAFFGQGTRLTVV.

This clone was seen a single time. The J gene is TRBJ2-7, the V gene TRBV11-2; TRBD1 agrees at 7 bases. Looked up from germline, CDR1 is SGHAT and CDR2 is FQNNGV. The CDR3 spans 14 residues. Germline trimming cut 4 bases from V and 2 bases from J; bases unmatched to any gene: 5. The CDR3 DNA follows: TGTGCCAGCAGCTCCCACAGGGGTGCCTACGAGCAGTACTTC. It is translated as CASSSHRGAYEQYF.

The CDR3 coding sequence is TGTGCCAGCAGTTACTCTGGCAGGGGACCCTACAATGAGCAGTTCTTC. Protein product: CASSYSGRGPYNEQFF. V gene TRBV6-5 combines with J gene TRBJ2-1, with D possibly TRBD1 on 6 matching bases. Germline CDR1 MNHEY, CDR2 SVGAGI. This CDR3 comprises 16 residues. The V end lost 0 bases, the J end lost 2 bases, and 11 bases lay between the germline ends.

J is TRBJ1-1 and V is TRBV24-1; the D gene is possibly TRBD1 (5 bases). The CDR3 is 16 amino acids. Germline V lookup: CDR1 KGHDR, CDR2 SFDVKD. V dropped 2 bases and J dropped 1 base, with 13 bases sitting between them. CDR3 bases: TGTGCCACCAGTGATTCGGACATCCAGAAGAACACTGAAGCTTTCTTT. This encodes CATSDSDIQKNTEAFF.

The chain has TRBV18 and TRBJ1-1; 9 bases align to TRBD1. This CDR3 has 14 residues. Germline CDR1 reads KGHSH; CDR2 reads LQKENI. V lost 7 bases to trimming and J lost 3 bases; unmatched junction nucleotides: 6. The CDR3 sequence: CASFSRTGDTEAFF. CDR3 nucleotides: TGTGCCAGCTTTTCCCGGACAGGGGACACTGAAGCTTTCTTT. Full variable domain (outside the CDR3, taken from reference TRBV18 and TRBJ1-1): NAGVMQNPRHLVRRRGQEARLRCSPMKGHSHVYWYRQLPEEGLKFMVYLQKENIIDESGMPKERFSAEFPKEGPSILRIQQVVRGDSAAYFCASFSRTGDTEAFFGQGTRLTVV.

The CDR3 DNA sequence: TGTGCCAGCTCACGCGACAGCTCCTATAATTCACCCCTCCACTTT. Protein product: CASSRDSSYNSPLHF. The rearrangement uses TRBV18 and TRBJ1-6, with D possibly TRBD1 on 5 matching bases. Germline V CDR1 and CDR2: KGHSH, LQKENI. This CDR3 spans 15 amino acids. V was cut by 4 bases and J by 0 bases, with 7 bases left in between.

The chain has TRBV7-8 and TRBJ2-2; 7 bases are a match to TRBD1. V gave up 3 bases and J gave up 6 bases; unmatched junction bases: 7. This CDR3 is 15 amino acids long. CDR1 SGHVS and CDR2 FQNEAQ come from the germline V gene. CDR3 amino acids: CASSLSQGWAGELFF. For the CDR3, the DNA is TGTGCCAGCAGCTTGTCACAGGGGTGGGCCGGGGAGCTGTTTTTT.